This TCR beta chain was recorded in a study of shared clonotypes between healthy human individuals. Looking at the study overall: Donors had three CD4 naive, three CD4 memory, two CD8 naive and one CD8 memory plate apiece.

Each donor was a Caucasian adult residing in Nashville, Tennessee. Germline V gene data show CDR1 as MNHEY and CDR2 as SMNVEV (reference sequence). This CDR3 is built from 16 residues. Trimming cost V 0 bases and J 8 bases; bases outside gene matches: 8. The input for sorted-subset replicate PCRs was around 0.2 ug DNA, 30,000 or so T cell genomes. TCRdb keeps only in-frame clones here, not all; method: immunoSEQ multiplex PCR. The repertoire includes approximately 2.5 million clones, roughly 93% of them detected once, and roughly 0.36% sits in the top ten. This clonotype originated in a man between 18 and 29 years old in good health. Some clones in this sample may be carry-over from other donors' samples. The rearrangement links TRBV27 to TRBJ2-2, with 8 bases identical to TRBD1. Sequencing was performed on naive CD4+ T cells from PBMCs. Subset: CD45RA+ positively selected. CDR3 sequence (DNA): TGTGCCAGCAGTTTATCGATTTGGCAGGGGGCTGGGGAGCTGTTTTTT. Its translation is CASSLSIWQGAGELFF.